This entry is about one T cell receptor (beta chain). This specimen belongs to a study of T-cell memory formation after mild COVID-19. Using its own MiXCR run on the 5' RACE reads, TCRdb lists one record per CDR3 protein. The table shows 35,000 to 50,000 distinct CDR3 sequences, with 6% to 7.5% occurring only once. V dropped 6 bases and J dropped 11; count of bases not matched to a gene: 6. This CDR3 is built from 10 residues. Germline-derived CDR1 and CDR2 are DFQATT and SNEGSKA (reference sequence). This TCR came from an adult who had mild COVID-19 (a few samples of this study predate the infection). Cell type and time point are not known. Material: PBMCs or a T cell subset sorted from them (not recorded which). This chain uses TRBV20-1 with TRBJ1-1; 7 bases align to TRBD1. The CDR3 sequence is CSALQGKAFF. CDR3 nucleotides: TGCAGTGCCCTACAGGGGAAGGCTTTCTTT.